This is a list of T cell receptor beta chains from one sample in a study of shared clonotypes between healthy human individuals. Libraries were prepared by immunoSEQ multiplex PCR; TCRdb keeps only in-frame clonotypes and omits some of them. The sample records some 2,100,000 clones, approximately 96% being singletons. The sequenced material came from naive CD4+ T cells sorted from blood. These receptors came from a man between 18 and 35 years old in good health. The CDR3 runs from the conserved cysteine through the conserved F or W. The D gene is left open where the match is weak. A clone size is listed for some rows: how often the clone was seen (once, few, many), or a class if it is expanded.

TRBJ2-7 | . | TRBV5-6 | . | CASSFGSLAPDLYEQYF | TGTGCCAGCAGCTTTGGAAGTTTGGCGCCGGATTTGTACGAGCAGTACTTC
TRBJ2-7 | . | TRBV5-1 | once | CASSLDQGRNYEQYF | TGCGCCAGCAGCTTGGATCAGGGTCGGAACTACGAGCAGTACTTC
TRBJ1-2 | . | TRBV5-1 | . | CASSSDSSYGYTF | TGCGCCAGCAGCTCGGACAGTTCCTATGGCTACACCTTC
TRBJ1-5 | . | TRBV6-5 | . | CASSPQPNQPQHF | TGTGCCAGCAGTCCGCAGCCCAATCAGCCCCAGCATTTT
TRBJ2-7 | . | TRBV30 | . | CAWSVQGWAYEQYF | TGTGCCTGGAGTGTACAGGGTTGGGCCTACGAGCAGTACTTC
TRBJ2-1 | TRBD2 | TRBV5-1 | . | CASRSGGIYNEQFF | TGCGCCAGCAGAAGCGGGGGGATATACAATGAGCAGTTCTTC
TRBJ2-7 | . | TRBV9 | . | CASSVDGMLNYEQYF | TGTGCCAGCAGCGTAGACGGCATGCTGAACTACGAGCAGTACTTC
TRBJ1-5 | . | TRBV19 | . | CASSIGGWDNQPQHF | TGTGCCAGTTCTATCGGGGGCTGGGACAATCAGCCCCAGCATTTT
TRBJ1-1 | . | TRBV15 | . | CATSRSSGPTEAFF | TGTGCCACCAGCAGGAGTTCCGGGCCCACAGAAGCTTTCTTT
TRBJ1-1 | . | TRBV5-1 | . | CASSFQTANTEAFF | TGCGCCAGCAGCTTTCAGACAGCGAACACTGAAGCTTTCTTT
TRBJ1-5 | . | TRBV6-1 | . | CASSEGWGDQPQHF | TGTGCCAGCAGTGAAGGATGGGGCGATCAGCCCCAGCATTTT
TRBJ2-7 | . | TRBV18 | once | CASSPDMGFSYEQYF | TGTGCCAGCTCACCCGATATGGGTTTCTCCTACGAGCAGTACTTC
TRBJ1-4 | . | TRBV10-3 | . | CAISESQNRAEKLFF | TGTGCCATCAGTGAATCCCAGAACAGGGCTGAAAAACTGTTTTTT
TRBJ2-5 | TRBD2 | TRBV5-1 | . | CASSRAGEAETQYF | TGCGCCAGCAGTAGAGCGGGAGAGGCGGAGACCCAGTACTTC
TRBJ2-1 | TRBD2 | TRBV10-1 | . | CASSESGRGGEQFF | TGCGCCAGCAGTGAGTCGGGGAGGGGCGGTGAGCAGTTCTTC
TRBJ2-3 | . | TRBV5-8 | . | CAPTRTSTDTQYF | TGTGCCCCCACGCGGACTAGCACAGATACGCAGTATTTT
TRBJ1-5 | TRBD1 | TRBV7-2 | . | CASSTTGVNNQPQHF | TGTGCCAGCAGCACGACAGGGGTGAACAATCAGCCCCAGCATTTT
TRBJ2-1 | . | TRBV7-2 | . | CASRSPSGSYNEQFF | TGTGCCAGCAGGTCCCCAAGCGGGTCCTACAATGAGCAGTTCTTC
TRBJ2-1 | TRBD2 | TRBV7-2 | . | CASSRATLAGVTYNEQFF | TGTGCCAGCAGTAGGGCTACACTAGCGGGAGTCACCTACAATGAGCAGTTCTTC
TRBJ1-1 | . | TRBV28 | . | CASSLNDVAARAFF | TGTGCCAGCAGTTTAAACGACGTGGCAGCCCGAGCTTTCTTT
TRBJ2-7 | TRBD1 | TRBV7-2 | . | CASRDRITYEQYF | TGTGCCAGCAGGGACAGGATCACCTACGAGCAGTACTTC
TRBJ2-1 | TRBD2 | TRBV6-6 | . | CASRGLAGRSYNEQFF | TGTGCCAGCAGGGGCCTAGCGGGACGCTCCTACAATGAGCAGTTCTTC
TRBJ2-5 | . | TRBV5-1 | . | CASSYPGGETQYF | TGCGCCAGCAGCTACCCAGGGGGGGAGACCCAGTACTTC
TRBJ2-5 | TRBD1 | TRBV5-1 | once | CASSLEGSGGTGPQETQYF | TGCGCCAGCAGCTTGGAAGGGTCGGGCGGGACAGGCCCTCAAGAGACCCAGTACTTC
TRBJ1-1 | TRBD1 | TRBV19 | once | CASSKDRVPEAFF | TGTGCCAGTAGTAAGGACAGGGTGCCTGAAGCTTTCTTT
TRBJ1-4 | . | TRBV4-2 | . | CASSSIPGESTNEKLFF | TGTGCCAGCAGCTCTATCCCCGGGGAATCGACTAATGAAAAACTGTTTTTT
TRBJ2-7 | . | TRBV21-1 | . | CASSKVKPAAGHEQYF | TGTGCCAGCAGCAAAGTGAAGCCGGCGGCGGGTCACGAGCAGTACTTC
TRBJ2-3 | . | TRBV7-9 | . | CASSLATDGDTQYF | TGTGCCAGCAGCTTAGCGACGGATGGAGATACGCAGTATTTT
TRBJ2-5 | . | TRBV5-6 | . | CASSFETGLQETQYF | TGTGCCAGCAGCTTTGAGACAGGCCTCCAAGAGACCCAGTACTTC
TRBJ2-7 | . | TRBV5-4 | once | CASSLHPGVYEQYF | TGTGCCAGCAGCTTGCACCCAGGGGTCTACGAGCAGTACTTC
TRBJ2-5 | . | TRBV7-8 | . | CASSLGPQETQYF | TGTGCCAGCAGCTTAGGCCCCCAAGAGACCCAGTACTTC
TRBJ1-1 | . | TRBV7-9 | . | CASSSQGNTEAFF | TGTGCCAGCAGCTCCCAGGGGAACACTGAAGCTTTCTTT
TRBJ1-1 | . | TRBV28 | . | CASPPSPGTQNTEAFF | TGTGCCAGCCCACCCTCCCCGGGGACACAGAACACTGAAGCTTTCTTT
TRBJ2-6 | . | TRBV5-1 | . | CASSFSFGSSGANVLTF | TGCGCCAGCAGCTTTTCATTCGGGAGCTCTGGGGCCAACGTCCTGACTTTC
TRBJ2-2 | . | TRBV29-1 | . | CSVGYAAGELFF | TGCAGCGTTGGATACGCCGCCGGGGAGCTGTTTTTT
TRBJ1-1 | TRBD1 | TRBV7-2 | . | CASSLRQGDAEAFF | TGTGCCAGCAGCTTAAGACAGGGGGATGCTGAAGCTTTCTTT